The source of this T cell receptor beta chain is a study of T-cell reconstitution after alpha-beta-depleted transplantation in children. This sample's TCRbeta library carried unique molecular identifier barcodes. TCRdb called the PCR reads again in MiXCR, with one record for every CDR3 protein. This table holds about 350,000 distinct CDR3 sequences, around 15% found once. Trimming removed 3 bases at V and 2 bases at J, with 16 bases between. CDR3 length equals 16 residues. This clonotype was recorded at least ten times. This chain uses TRBV12-3 or TRBV12-4 with TRBJ1-2; perhaps TRBD1 as D (6 bases). The TCR was taken from a male patient between 2 and 10 years old who had a stem cell transplant for acute lymphoblastic leukemia, so the T cells may come from the graft donor. The sequencing here drew on PBMCs, mostly from graft donor cells, taken 360 days after TCRalphabeta/CD19-depleted stem cell transplant. CDR3 residues: CASSFAQGNRNYGYTF. The DNA for the CDR3 is TGTGCCAGCAGTTTCGCGCAGGGGAACAGGAACTATGGCTACACCTTC.